Listed below are T cell receptor beta chains from one sample, sequenced in a study of T-cell reconstitution after alpha-beta-depleted transplantation in children. TCRdb processed the PCR reads anew with MiXCR; each CDR3 protein has one entry. The profile shows under 35,000 distinct CDR3 sequences, roughly 6% of them singletons. The source material was PBMCs, mostly from graft donor cells, sampled 180 days after TCRalphabeta/CD19-depleted stem cell transplant. The receptors originated from a male patient aged 10 to 17 who had a stem cell transplant for acute myeloid leukemia, so the T cells may come from the graft donor. Each CDR3 is given with its conserved first and last residue. The D gene is left open where the match is weak. Some rows have no size entry. The others give once, few or many, or a class for an expanded clone.

J gene | D gene | clone size | V gene | CDR3 protein | CDR3 DNA
TRBJ1-6 | TRBD1 | many | TRBV20-1 | CSARGEDRVPWIDNSPLHF | TGCAGTGCTAGAGGCGAGGACAGGGTTCCTTGGATTGATAATTCACCCCTCCACTTT
TRBJ2-2 | . | many | TRBV3-1 | CASRNTGELFF | TGTGCCAGCCGTAACACCGGGGAGCTGTTTTTT
TRBJ2-5 | . | many | TRBV6-5 | CASSWVQGEKETQYF | TGTGCCAGCAGTTGGGTGCAAGGGGAAAAAGAGACCCAGTACTTC
TRBJ2-6 | . | few | TRBV13 | CASSLRFAGANVLTF | TGTGCCAGCAGCTTACGGTTTGCAGGGGCCAACGTCCTGACTTTC
TRBJ2-5 | . | many | TRBV29-1 | CSASVYQETQYF | TGCAGCGCTTCAGTGTACCAAGAGACCCAGTACTTC
TRBJ1-5 | . | many | TRBV6-5 | CASSYSMVSNQPQHF | TGTGCCAGCAGTTACTCGATGGTTAGCAATCAGCCCCAGCATTTT
TRBJ2-1 | TRBD2 | many | TRBV7-9 | CASSRGGRTSEQFF | TGTGCCAGCAGCCGCGGCGGGAGAACGAGTGAGCAGTTCTTC
TRBJ2-1 | . | many | TRBV5-1 | CASSLGAGRSSYNEQFF | TGCGCCAGCAGCTTGGGCGCGGGGAGGAGCTCCTACAATGAGCAGTTCTTC
TRBJ2-2 | . | . | TRBV28 | CASSFRGTSAGELFF | TGTGCCAGCAGTTTTCGCGGGACATCGGCCGGGGAGCTGTTTTTT
TRBJ1-1 | TRBD1 | . | TRBV29-1 | CSVERGTGTEAFF | TGCAGCGTTGAGAGAGGGACAGGCACTGAAGCTTTCTTT
TRBJ1-2 | . | many | TRBV28 | CASRLITSPGPQVHGYTF | TGTGCCAGCAGGCTGATAACCTCCCCCGGACCCCAAGTCCATGGCTACACCTTC
TRBJ1-5 | . | many | TRBV20-1 | CSAGRQGYNQPQHF | TGCAGTGCCGGCCGGCAGGGTTACAATCAGCCCCAGCATTTT
TRBJ2-1 | TRBD2 | medium-sized | TRBV29-1 | CSVGGLAGSYNEQFF | TGCAGCGTTGGTGGGCTAGCGGGCTCCTACAATGAGCAGTTCTTC
TRBJ1-1 | . | many | TRBV27 | CASSLGDPHTEAFF | TGTGCCAGCAGTTTAGGGGACCCTCACACTGAAGCTTTCTTT
TRBJ1-6 | TRBD1 | many | TRBV4-3 | CASSQVQGVEYSPLHF | TGCGCCAGCAGCCAAGTACAGGGGGTTGAGTATTCACCCCTCCACTTT
TRBJ1-1 | . | many | TRBV4-2 | CASSRGGEDTEAFF | TGTGCCAGCAGCCGAGGGGGGGAGGACACTGAAGCTTTCTTT
TRBJ2-3 | . | many | TRBV7-7 | CASSPSGTTDTQYF | TGTGCTAGCAGCCCTAGTGGCACTACAGATACGCAGTATTTT
TRBJ2-7 | TRBD1 | medium-sized | TRBV5-6 | CASSSGTGITYEQYF | TGTGCCAGCAGCTCTGGGACAGGGATAACCTACGAGCAGTACTTC
TRBJ2-7 | . | many | TRBV2 | CASSEALQSGEQYF | TGTGCCAGCAGTGAAGCCTTGCAGTCGGGCGAGCAGTACTTC
TRBJ1-1 | . | many | TRBV3-1 | CASSPTRDPRTEAFF | TGTGCCAGCAGTCCTACGAGGGACCCGAGGACTGAAGCTTTCTTT
TRBJ1-5 | . | . | TRBV4-1 | CASSLGLLCNQPQHF | TGTGCCAGCAGCTTGGGGCTCCTTTGCAATCAGCCCCAGCATTTT
TRBJ1-2 | . | many | TRBV27 | CASSLLSGTPYGYTF | TGTGCCAGCAGTTTACTCTCGGGGACACCCTATGGCTACACCTTC
TRBJ2-1 | . | . | TRBV7-2 | CASRLALGTSTFF | TGTGCCAGCCGCTTAGCGCTCGGGACCTCTACGTTCTTC
TRBJ2-6 | . | medium-sized | TRBV20-1 | CSARGGSGANVLTF | TGCAGTGCTAGAGGGGGCTCTGGGGCCAACGTCCTGACTTTC
TRBJ2-7 | . | few | TRBV6-1 | CASMDRSPPYEQYF | TGTGCCAGTATGGACAGAAGTCCCCCCTACGAGCAGTACTTC
TRBJ2-1 | . | many | TRBV13 | CASSHSGVGDNEQFF | TGTGCCAGCAGCCATTCAGGCGTAGGGGACAATGAGCAGTTCTTC
TRBJ2-2 | TRBD1 | many | TRBV11-1 | CASSLGTGLDTGELFF | TGTGCCAGCAGCTTAGGGACAGGGTTGGACACCGGGGAGCTGTTTTTT
TRBJ2-1 | TRBD2 | many | TRBV20-1 | CSARDEAGAYNEQFF | TGCAGTGCTAGAGATGAAGCGGGAGCCTACAATGAGCAGTTCTTC
TRBJ1-3 | . | many | TRBV11-2 | CASSPGNTIYF | TGTGCCAGCAGCCCTGGAAACACCATATATTTT
TRBJ2-1 | TRBD2 | many | TRBV5-1 | CASEPLAGGPEQFF | TGCGCCAGCGAACCACTAGCGGGGGGACCTGAGCAGTTCTTC
TRBJ2-3 | . | many | TRBV6-1 | CASSDLSTDTQYF | TGTGCCAGCAGTGACCTGAGCACAGATACGCAGTATTTT
TRBJ1-5 | TRBD1 | many | TRBV7-9 | CASSLDRGLSNQPQHF | TGTGCCAGCAGCCTGGACAGGGGGCTGAGCAATCAGCCCCAGCATTTT
TRBJ2-5 | TRBD2 | many | TRBV5-4 | CASTPRAGVGETQYF | TGTGCCAGCACCCCTCGAGCGGGAGTAGGGGAGACCCAGTACTTC
TRBJ1-1 | . | many | TRBV2 | CASSETGANTEAFF | TGTGCCAGCAGTGAGACGGGGGCCAACACTGAAGCTTTCTTT
TRBJ1-5 | . | many | TRBV20-1 | CSAEGDGLPYSNQPQHF | TGCAGTGCTGAAGGTGACGGACTGCCCTATAGCAATCAGCCCCAGCATTTT
TRBJ2-3 | . | many | TRBV9 | CASSVVGRVAVTDTQYF | TGTGCCAGCAGCGTAGTGGGGCGAGTGGCGGTCACAGATACGCAGTATTTT
TRBJ2-5 | TRBD2 | many | TRBV24-1 | CATSLAGNQETQYF | TGTGCCACCAGTTTAGCGGGAAACCAGGAGACCCAGTACTTC
TRBJ2-5 | TRBD2 | many | TRBV6-2/TRBV6-3 | CASSLLAASGYQETQYF | TGTGCCAGCAGCTTACTGGCCGCTAGCGGATACCAAGAGACCCAGTACTTC
TRBJ2-2 | . | . | TRBV19 | CASSIAGRYTGELFF | TGTGCCAGTAGTATAGCGGGGAGATACACCGGGGAGCTGTTTTTT
TRBJ2-2 | . | many | TRBV7-6 | CASSLDGSTGELFF | TGTGCCAGCAGCTTAGACGGGAGCACCGGGGAGCTGTTTTTT
TRBJ2-5 | TRBD2 | many | TRBV27 | CASISLLAYQETQYF | TGTGCCAGCATCTCTCTACTAGCGTACCAAGAGACCCAGTACTTC
TRBJ2-6 | . | many | TRBV27 | CASSPDGSGANVLTF | TGTGCCAGCAGCCCTGACGGCTCTGGGGCCAACGTCCTGACTTTC
TRBJ1-4 | . | many | TRBV5-1 | CASSLQGINEKLFF | TGCGCCAGCAGCTTGCAGGGGATAAATGAAAAACTGTTTTTT
TRBJ2-7 | . | many | TRBV7-8 | CASSPHVGRTYEQYF | TGTGCCAGCAGCCCCCATGTGGGTAGGACCTACGAGCAGTACTTC
TRBJ2-5 | TRBD1 | many | TRBV6-5 | CASNSFRGSVQETQYF | TGTGCCAGCAACTCATTCAGGGGGTCCGTCCAAGAGACCCAGTACTTC